One and the same sample provided the 25 T cell receptor beta chains below, sequenced in a study of OX40 agonist ivuxolimab in advanced cancers. This table comes from immunoSEQ multiplex PCR, and its TCRdb copy is limited to in-frame clones, with some not included. The table lists 57,000 or so clones, 86% of them singletons. Specimen: CD4+ or CD8+ T cells sorted from blood, collected in a trial of the OX40 agonist ivuxolimab. The receptor set was obtained from an adult with an advanced solid tumor such as melanoma, head and neck, liver or kidney cancer.

This rearrangement joins TRBV10-3 to TRBJ2-7, with TRBD1 matching over 8 bases. Germline CDR1 ENHRY, CDR2 SYGVKD. V lost 6 bases, J lost 2 bases, and 3 bases stayed unmatched. This CDR3 has 13 amino acids. CDR3 residues: CAISDRGAYEQYF. The CDR3 DNA follows: TGTGCCATCAGCGACAGGGGTGCCTACGAGCAGTACTTC.

This chain links TRBV5-1 with TRBJ2-2, with 7 bases matching TRBD1. Germline CDR1 is SGHRS and CDR2 is YFSETQ. There are 17 residues in the CDR3. The V segment lost 4 bases and the J segment 3 bases; nucleotides outside the gene matches: 12. This CDR3 reads CASSPDSTGRYTGELFF. For the CDR3, the DNA is TGCGCCAGCAGCCCGGACTCGACAGGGCGGTACACCGGGGAGCTGTTTTTT.

The chain is built from TRBV7-9 and TRBJ1-1, with D unresolved. V was cut by 5 bases and J by 1 base, with 11 bases left in between. The CDR3 runs to 14 residues. Germline-derived CDR1 and CDR2 are SEHNR and FQNEAQ (reference sequence). Here the CDR3 DNA reads TGTGCCAGCAGCGAGGACGGTACGAACACTGAAGCTTTCTTT. It is translated as CASSEDGTNTEAFF.

V usage is TRBV7-2 and J usage is TRBJ1-2; D gene uncertain. The CDR3 length is 14 residues. Germline V gene lookup returns CDR1 SGHTA and CDR2 FQGNSA. V lost 1 base and J 5 bases, leaving 11 bases between the germline ends. The CDR3 loop is CASSLGRVGYGYTF. The DNA for the CDR3 is TGTGCCAGCAGCTTAGGCCGGGTTGGGTATGGCTACACCTTC.

The chain recombines TRBV5-1 with TRBJ1-2, with TRBD1 matching over 11 bases. This CDR3 has 14 amino acids. CDR1 SGHRS and CDR2 YFSETQ come from the germline V gene. The junction had 5 bases not matched to a gene; V was cut back by 6 bases and J by 4 bases. The CDR3 loop reads CASNGQGATYGYTF. The CDR3 DNA is TGCGCCAGCAACGGACAGGGGGCTACCTATGGCTACACCTTC.

The chain uses TRBV6-6 and TRBJ1-1, with TRBD1 as a possible D gene (5 bases). V lost 6 bases to trimming and J lost 1 base, with 12 bases between them. The germline CDR1 and CDR2 sequences are MNHNY and SVGAGI (reference sequence). CDR3 length: 14 amino acids. Here the CDR3 DNA reads TGTGCCAGCAGCTTACCTGGACAGAACACTGAAGCTTTCTTT. Amino acids: CASSLPGQNTEAFF.

The chain joins TRBV12-5 to TRBJ2-7; D not resolved. Germline V gene data show CDR1 as LGHNT and CDR2 as FRNRAP. This CDR3 has 12 residues. The germline V and J ends were trimmed by 5 bases and 6 bases, with 11 bases remaining between them. The CDR3 protein is CASGPETGEQYF. CDR3 bases: TGTGCTAGTGGTCCCGAGACTGGCGAGCAGTACTTC. The variable domain in full, with the rest retrieved from reference TRBV12-5 and TRBJ2-7, is DARVTQTPRHKVTEMGQEVTMRCQPILGHNTVFWYRQTMMQGLELLAYFRNRAPLDDSGMPKDRFSAEMPDATLATLKIQPSEPRDSAVYFCASGPETGEQYFGPGTRLTVT.

The chain combines TRBV6-5 with TRBJ2-5; D perhaps matches TRBD1 (6 bases). Germline V gives CDR1 MNHEY, CDR2 SVGAGI. This CDR3 has 13 residues. V was clipped by 6 bases and J by 2 bases, with 10 bases between them. In nucleotides, the CDR3 is TGTGCCAGCAGCCTAGACAGGCAAGAGACCCAGTACTTC. Translating it yields CASSLDRQETQYF.

This clone was recorded only once. The V and J genes are TRBV6-8 and TRBJ2-5; 12 bases are a match to TRBD2. The CDR3 has 20 amino acids. V dropped 5 bases and J dropped 1; count of bases not matched to a gene: 17. Germline V gives CDR1 MNHGY, CDR2 SAAAGT. The CDR3 spells CASSPFSTSGGPMIQETQYF. The CDR3 coding sequence is TGTGCCAGCAGTCCATTTTCGACTAGCGGGGGCCCAATGATCCAAGAGACCCAGTACTTC.

The chain recombines TRBV6-6 with TRBJ1-2; maybe TRBD1 (6 bases). The CDR3 sequence is 13 residues long. V was pared by 1 base and J by 3 bases, with 6 bases between. The V gene's germline CDR1 is MNHNY and CDR2 SVGAGI (reference sequence). DNA for the CDR3: TGTGCCAGCAGTTACTGGACAGACTATGGCTACACCTTC. As protein: CASSYWTDYGYTF.

This sequence joins TRBV5-8 and TRBJ1-5; 9 bases line up with TRBD1. V was pared by 3 bases and J by 5 bases, with 3 bases of the junction left unmatched. Per germline, CDR1 SGHTS and CDR2 YDEGEE. The CDR3 totals 14 residues. The CDR3 spells CASSSGTGHQPQHF. The CDR3 DNA reads as TGTGCCAGCAGCTCCGGGACAGGGCATCAGCCCCAGCATTTT.

There are a few counts of this clone. The V gene is TRBV7-9, the J gene TRBJ1-3; possible D gene TRBD1, 5 bases. CDR1 SEHNR and CDR2 FQNEAQ come from the germline V gene (reference sequence). The CDR3 extends over 15 amino acids. V gave up 11 bases and J gave up 0 bases, with 17 bases separating them. This CDR3 reads CAGGKGADSGNTIYF. The DNA for the CDR3 is TGTGCCGGCGGGAAAGGGGCCGACTCTGGAAACACCATATATTTT.

The rearrangement links TRBV27 to TRBJ2-7; D is ambiguous. The CDR3 consists of 14 residues. V shed 5 bases and J shed 1 base, with 12 bases lying between them. Germline V gene sequence: CDR1 MNHEY, CDR2 SMNVEV (reference sequence). The CDR3 here is CASSRRDTSYEQYF. CDR3 DNA sequence: TGTGCCAGCAGTCGGCGTGACACATCCTACGAGCAGTACTTC.

The chain joins TRBV28 to TRBJ1-1; unclear D gene. Trimming left V 3 bases short and J 1 base short, with 9 bases between. CDR1 is MDHEN, CDR2 SYDVKM, per germline. The CDR3 runs 14 residues. Written as DNA, the CDR3 is TGTGCCAGCAGTTTGACCCCCAGGAACACTGAAGCTTTCTTT. This sequence encodes CASSLTPRNTEAFF.

For the CDR3, the DNA is TGTGCCAGCAGTTTTCCCAGCGGGGGTAGCACAGATACGCAGTATTTT. Translation: CASSFPSGGSTDTQYF. The J gene is TRBJ2-3, the V gene TRBV11-1; 8 nucleotides align to TRBD2. J was trimmed by 0 bases and V by 6 bases; bases with no gene match: 8. The CDR3 consists of 16 residues. CDR1 SGHAT and CDR2 FQDESV come from the germline V gene (reference sequence).

The CDR3 DNA follows: TGTGCCAGCAGCCGAGACAGGGGAGACTACGAGCAGTACTTC. This encodes CASSRDRGDYEQYF. V and J are TRBV7-3 and TRBJ2-7, with 8 bases matching TRBD1. With V trimmed by 5 bases and J by 3 bases, 6 bases remained unmatched. Germline CDR1 is SGHTA and CDR2 is FQGTGA. This CDR3 contains 14 residues.

This clone was seen once. The chain recombines TRBV7-3 with TRBJ1-1, with no clear D. The V gene's germline CDR1 is SGHTA and CDR2 FQGTGA. The CDR3 covers 16 residues. V was cut by 4 bases and J by 3 bases, with 18 bases left in between. This CDR3 is CASSYYLEGLDTEAFF. CDR3 nucleotide sequence: TGTGCCAGCAGCTACTATCTCGAGGGCCTGGACACTGAAGCTTTCTTT.

This chain links TRBV7-3 with TRBJ1-1; D gene uncertain. Germline V gene data show CDR1 as SGHTA and CDR2 as FQGTGA. This CDR3 has 16 amino acids. V lost 5 bases and J 1 base, leaving 17 bases between the germline ends. DNA for the CDR3: TGTGCCAGCAGCGACGCCCCCCGAGGCGCGAACACTGAAGCTTTCTTT. The encoded protein is CASSDAPRGANTEAFF.

The rearrangement joins TRBV5-1 to TRBJ2-2; D possibly matches TRBD1 or TRBD2 (7 bases each). CDR3 size: 14 residues. Trimming left V 3 bases short and J 4 bases short, with 10 bases between. CDR1 is SGHRS and CDR2 is YFSETQ in the germline V gene. In nucleotides, the CDR3 is TGCGCCAGCAGCTGGGAGGGGGCCACCGGGGAGCTGTTTTTT. Protein product: CASSWEGATGELFF.

The rearrangement joins TRBV27 to TRBJ1-5; unclear D gene. The ends were cut back, 1 base at V and 7 bases at J, with 8 bases in the middle. This CDR3 region has 13 residues. CDR1 is MNHEY, CDR2 SMNVEV, per germline (reference sequence). In DNA, the CDR3 is TGTGCCAGCAGTTTATATAGGGAGCAGCCCCAGCATTTT. This codes for CASSLYREQPQHF.

The rearrangement uses TRBV6-1 and TRBJ2-3; D may match TRBD1 or TRBD2 (5 bases each). V dropped 4 bases and J dropped 5 bases, with 13 bases sitting between them. The CDR3 sequence is 14 residues long. The V gene's germline CDR1 is MNHNS and CDR2 SASEGT. For the CDR3, the DNA is TGTGCCAGCAGTGGAAGTTGGGGGAAAGATACGCAGTATTTT. Protein sequence: CASSGSWGKDTQYF.

The V and J genes are TRBV30 and TRBJ2-1; D is perhaps TRBD2 (6 bases). Germline CDR1 reads GTSNPN; CDR2 reads SVGIG (reference sequence). Between the trimmed V and J ends, which lost 1 base and 0 bases, there was a span of 13 bases. This CDR3 is 16 amino acids long. CDR3 residues: CAWSDVGGPSYNEQFF. The CDR3 DNA reads as TGTGCCTGGAGTGACGTGGGGGGACCCTCCTACAATGAGCAGTTCTTC.

The V gene is TRBV5-1, the J gene TRBJ2-1; D may be TRBD2 (5 bases). V dropped 4 bases and J dropped 8 bases, with 13 bases sitting between them. Germline V gene lookup returns CDR1 SGHRS and CDR2 YFSETQ. CDR3 length: 13 amino acids. The chain's CDR3 is CASSMERDDEQFF. The CDR3 nucleotides are TGCGCCAGCAGCATGGAACGGGATGATGAGCAGTTCTTC.

This clone was observed once. This chain links TRBV11-2 with TRBJ2-7; possible D gene TRBD2, 6 bases. Trimming took 5 bases from V and 6 from J, leaving 17 bases between them. The CDR3 is 14 residues long. Germline V gene sequence: CDR1 SGHAT, CDR2 FQNNGV. CDR3 coding DNA: TGTGCCAGCAGCCCCGGGACTTCCCTGGGCGAGCAGTACTTC. It translates to CASSPGTSLGEQYF.

This clone was observed a single time. The J gene is TRBJ2-7, the V gene TRBV18; 9 nucleotides line up with TRBD1. Germline V gene lookup returns CDR1 KGHSH and CDR2 LQKENI. The V segment lost 2 bases and the J segment 6 bases; nucleotides outside the gene matches: 11. This CDR3 comprises 16 residues. The CDR3 bases are TGTGCCAGCTCACCAATTACCTCCGGGACAGGGCTCGAGCAGTACTTC. This gives the protein CASSPITSGTGLEQYF.